The 30 T cell receptor beta chains reported below all come from one sample, sequenced in a study of shared clonotypes between healthy human individuals. Profiled with immunoSEQ multiplex PCR; TCRdb holds only in-frame clones, not every one. The repertoire consists of 2 million to 2.5 million clones, with 85% to 95% occurring once and the leading ten covering around 0.35%. The sequenced material came from naive CD4+ T cells from PBMCs. This sample's subset: CD45RA+ positively selected. The receptors were gathered from a man between 18 and 29 years old in good health. Some clones in this sample may be carry-over from other donors' samples.

This chain uses TRBV6-5 with TRBJ1-4; 9 bases agree with TRBD1. The V and J ends lost 0 bases and 8 bases, in that order; junction bases with no gene match: 7. The CDR3 is 16 amino acids. Germline lookup yields CDR1 MNHEY and CDR2 SVGAGI. Here the CDR3 reads CASSYSGQGNSEKLFF. CDR3 DNA sequence: TGTGCCAGCAGTTACTCGGGACAGGGAAACTCCGAAAAACTGTTTTTT.

This clone was counted once. Other DNA sequences in this sample translate to the same CDR3. The chain is built from TRBV6-5 and TRBJ1-2; the D gene is possibly TRBD1 (6 bases). V was shortened by 2 bases and J by 8 bases, with 12 bases between the two germline ends. Per germline, CDR1 MNHEY and CDR2 SVGAGI. CDR3 size: 13 residues. The CDR3 region is CASSYQGRGGYTF. DNA of the CDR3: TGTGCCAGCAGTTACCAGGGGCGAGGAGGCTACACCTTC.

The rearrangement uses TRBV28 and TRBJ2-7; D may be TRBD2 (6 bases). V lost 5 bases, J lost 2 bases, and 19 bases lay in between. Germline CDR1 is MDHEN and CDR2 is SYDVKM. There are 16 residues in the CDR3. In nucleotides, the CDR3 is TGTGCCAGCAGTCCCCTTTCTAGCGCCGTTCCCTACGAGCAGTACTTC. It specifies CASSPLSSAVPYEQYF.

Here the CDR3 DNA reads TGTGCCAGCAGCCCCCAGGGCACCAACACCGGGGAGCTGTTTTTT. Its protein is CASSPQGTNTGELFF. This chain joins TRBV7-2 and TRBJ2-2; tentatively, D is TRBD1 (5 bases). Germline-derived CDR1 and CDR2 are SGHTA and FQGNSA. V lost 5 bases and J lost 2, with 12 bases in between. The CDR3 is 15 amino acids. Full variable domain (missing parts from reference TRBV7-2 and TRBJ2-2): GAGVSQSPSNKVTEKGKDVELRCDPISGHTALYWYRQSLGQGLEFLIYFQGNSAPDKSGLPSDRFSAERTGGSVSTLTIQRTQQEDSAVYLCASSPQGTNTGELFFGEGSRLTVL.

The genes are TRBV28 and TRBJ1-5; 9 positions match TRBD1. The V and J ends lost 5 bases and 3 bases, in that order; junction bases with no gene match: 11. Germline V gene data show CDR1 as MDHEN and CDR2 as SYDVKM. The CDR3 length is 17 residues. This CDR3 is CASSLTLRDRDNQPQHF. CDR3 nucleotides: TGTGCCAGCAGTCTTACCCTCCGGGACAGGGACAATCAGCCCCAGCATTTT.

This chain uses TRBV9 with TRBJ1-1; perhaps TRBD1 as D (6 bases). There are 19 residues in the CDR3. V was trimmed by 3 bases and J by 1 base, leaving 25 bases between them. The germline CDR1 and CDR2 sequences are SGDLS and YYNGEE. The CDR3 sequence: CASSETPYGAVGANTEAFF. CDR3 sequence (DNA): TGTGCCAGCAGCGAGACCCCTTACGGGGCCGTGGGGGCGAACACTGAAGCTTTCTTT.

The chain recombines TRBV7-2 with TRBJ2-5, with TRBD2 matching 9 bases. The germline gives CDR1 SGHTA, CDR2 FQGNSA. The CDR3 runs 17 residues. V shed 5 bases and J 4 bases; nucleotides not matched to a gene: 14. CDR3 in DNA: TGTGCCAGCAGCCCGTACCATAGCGGGAGCAAAAGAGAGACCCAGTACTTC. It translates to CASSPYHSGSKRETQYF.

The chain recombines TRBV4-3 with TRBJ2-7; 7 bases agree with TRBD1. This CDR3 is 15 amino acids long. CDR1 LGHNA and CDR2 YSLEER come from the germline V gene. With V trimmed by 0 bases and J by 6 bases, 8 bases remained unmatched. The CDR3 DNA sequence: TGCGCCAGCAGCCAAGATCTCCCGACAGGGTCCGAGCAGTACTTC. It translates to CASSQDLPTGSEQYF.

V and J are TRBV5-4 and TRBJ2-5; TRBD1 matches 8 bases. The germline V gene has CDR1 SGHNT and CDR2 YYREEE (reference sequence). V trimming: 2 bases; J trimming: 4 bases; junction bases outside the gene matches: 13. The CDR3 has 17 residues. The chain's CDR3 is CASSLGEMGQVTETQYF. CDR3 sequence (DNA): TGTGCCAGCAGCTTAGGGGAAATGGGACAGGTAACAGAGACCCAGTACTTC.

Worth noting for this clone: Different DNA sequences within this sample yield the same CDR3. The rearrangement uses TRBV5-1 and TRBJ2-3; D unclear. The V end lost 4 bases, the J end lost 1 base, and 7 bases lay between the germline ends. This CDR3 contains 13 residues. CDR1 and CDR2 (germline): SGHRS, YFSETQ. The CDR3 sequence is CASSPPGTDTQYF. DNA for the CDR3: TGCGCCAGCAGCCCACCAGGCACAGATACGCAGTATTTT.

Concerning this clone: The same CDR3 is also encoded by other DNA sequences in this sample. V usage is TRBV6-5 and J usage is TRBJ2-3, with D possibly being TRBD1 (6 bases). V lost 3 bases to trimming and J lost 3 bases, with 10 bases between them. From germline, CDR1 is MNHEY and CDR2 SVGAGI. This CDR3 spans 14 amino acids. The chain's CDR3 is CASSYRTATDTQYF. The DNA of the CDR3 is TGTGCCAGCAGTTATAGGACAGCTACAGATACGCAGTATTTT.

The chain recombines TRBV6-1 with TRBJ1-2; possible D gene TRBD1, 6 bases. The germline V gene has CDR1 MNHNS and CDR2 SASEGT. The ends were cut back, 1 base at V and 7 bases at J, with 10 bases in the middle. This CDR3 comprises 13 residues. CDR3 region: CASSEGGAGGYTF. The CDR3 DNA is TGTGCCAGCAGTGAAGGGGGGGCTGGTGGCTACACCTTC.

V and J are TRBV5-1 and TRBJ2-7; 9 bases are a match to TRBD2. The germline V gene has CDR1 SGHRS and CDR2 YFSETQ. The junction had 10 bases not matched to a gene; V was cut back by 2 bases and J by 7 bases. This CDR3 is built from 15 residues. The chain's CDR3 is CASSLGLAQSWEQYF. CDR3 sequence (DNA): TGCGCCAGCAGCTTAGGACTAGCGCAATCTTGGGAGCAGTACTTC.

This chain links TRBV18 with TRBJ2-2, with D unclear. Germline-derived CDR1 and CDR2 are KGHSH and LQKENI. V was cut by 4 bases and J by 6 bases, with 9 bases left in between. This CDR3 comprises 13 residues. DNA of the CDR3: TGTGCCAGCTCACGTCGCCGTGCCGGGGAGCTGTTTTTT. It translates to CASSRRRAGELFF.

CDR3 in DNA: TGTGCCAGCAGTTACTCTTTCGAAAAACTGTTTTTT. Protein product: CASSYSFEKLFF. The chain recombines TRBV6-5 with TRBJ1-4, with D uncertain. Germline loops: CDR1 MNHEY, CDR2 SVGAGI. The CDR3 covers 12 residues. Trimming cost V 0 bases and J 8 bases, with 4 bases left between them.

J is TRBJ1-5 and V is TRBV9, with 8 nucleotides matching TRBD1. The CDR3 length is 16 residues. J gave up 4 bases and V 0 bases, and 6 bases lay outside the gene matches. CDR1 is SGDLS and CDR2 is YYNGEE in the germline V gene. The CDR3 here is CASSVGSDRANQPQHF. The CDR3 DNA reads TGTGCCAGCAGCGTAGGATCGGACAGGGCAAATCAGCCCCAGCATTTT.

The chain combines TRBV6-6 with TRBJ2-2; TRBD1 matches 7 bases. The CDR3 consists of 12 residues. CDR1 and CDR2 (germline): MNHNY, SVGAGI (reference sequence). V lost 5 bases to trimming and J lost 7 bases; unmatched junction nucleotides: 1. The DNA of the CDR3 is TGTGCCAGCAGTCGACAGGGCGGGGAGCTGTTTTTT. Its translation: CASSRQGGELFF.

The chain links TRBV5-1 to TRBJ2-5; D tentatively fits TRBD1 or TRBD2 (5 bases each). V was shortened by 0 bases and J by 4 bases, with 16 bases between the two germline ends. CDR1 is SGHRS and CDR2 is YFSETQ in the germline V gene. The CDR3 is made up of 16 amino acids. Here the CDR3 DNA reads TGCGCCAGCAGCTTGGCCGCTTATGGGGGACGAGAGACCCAGTACTTC. It codes for CASSLAAYGGRETQYF.

The chain employs TRBV10-2 and TRBJ1-2; 7 nucleotides line up with TRBD1. CDR1 is WSHSY, CDR2 SAAADI, per germline. The CDR3 runs to 17 residues. V lost 7 bases and J lost 4; bases outside the gene matches: 18. The CDR3 protein is CASIPQIDRVQFYGYTF. DNA of the CDR3: TGCGCCAGCATCCCCCAGATAGACAGGGTACAATTCTATGGCTACACCTTC.

The chain's CDR3 is CAISDFQNTEAFF. The CDR3 nucleotides are TGTGCCATCAGTGATTTCCAGAACACTGAAGCTTTCTTT. The chain combines TRBV10-3 with TRBJ1-1; D unclear. Germline CDR1 reads ENHRY; CDR2 reads SYGVKD. The CDR3 runs 13 residues. The V end was cut by 3 bases, the J end by 1 base, with 6 bases between.

This clone was observed a single time. Other DNA sequences from this sample encode an identical CDR3 as well. This rearrangement joins TRBV7-9 to TRBJ2-3, with unresolved D. Trimming left V 1 base short and J 6 bases short, with 8 bases between. The CDR3 totals 13 residues. Germline CDR1 is SEHNR and CDR2 is FQNEAQ (reference sequence). CDR3 DNA: TGTGCCAGCAGCTTAGATGGTCCGGATACGCAGTATTTT. Protein: CASSLDGPDTQYF.

V is TRBV27 and J is TRBJ2-3; no reliable D call. The CDR3 totals 13 residues. V lost 1 base and J lost 3, with 5 bases in between. Germline-derived CDR1 and CDR2 are MNHEY and SMNVEV (reference sequence). For the CDR3, the DNA is TGTGCCAGCAGTTTATTGGGAACAGATACGCAGTATTTT. Encoded protein: CASSLLGTDTQYF.

The V gene is TRBV23-1, the J gene TRBJ2-5; D remains ambiguous. TRBV23-1 is an open reading frame, and its role is uncertain. The CDR3 is 13 residues long. Trimming left V 4 bases short and J 5 bases short, with 11 bases between. CDR3 sequence (DNA): TGCGCCAGCAGTCTTGGACGAGCGGAGACCCAGTACTTC. This encodes CASSLGRAETQYF.

This chain uses TRBV6-5 with TRBJ1-5; D remains unclear. CDR1 and CDR2 from the germline V gene are MNHEY and SVGAGI. V was pared by 6 bases and J by 4 bases, with 10 bases between. This CDR3 comprises 13 residues. CDR3 amino acids: CASRRSGNQPQHF. As DNA, the CDR3 is TGTGCCAGCAGGCGGTCGGGGAATCAGCCCCAGCATTTT.

The chain couples TRBV11-2 to TRBJ2-7; tentative D call: TRBD1 (5 bases). The CDR3 runs 12 residues. V was clipped by 4 bases and J by 7 bases, with 11 bases between them. From germline, CDR1 is SGHAT and CDR2 FQNNGV. CDR3 sequence (DNA): TGTGCCAGCAGCTATAAACCAGGGGAGCAGTACTTC. It specifies CASSYKPGEQYF.

CDR3 loop: CASTVTGGFDEQYF. In DNA, the CDR3 is TGTGCCAGCACTGTGACAGGGGGTTTTGACGAGCAGTACTTC. The chain carries TRBV28 and TRBJ2-7; the match to TRBD1 covers 9 bases. With V trimmed by 7 bases and J by 5 bases, 9 bases remained unmatched. Germline-derived CDR1 and CDR2 are MDHEN and SYDVKM. This CDR3 is 14 amino acids long.

The chain is built from TRBV4-1 and TRBJ2-7; 7 bases map to TRBD1. The CDR3 is made up of 15 amino acids. Trimming took 4 bases from V and 7 from J; bases not matched to a gene: 13. From germline, CDR1 is MGHRA and CDR2 YSYEKL. The CDR3 bases are TGCGCCAGCAGCCGACAGGGACAGAACTTTTATGAGCAGTACTTC. Translated: CASSRQGQNFYEQYF.

V gene TRBV2 combines with J gene TRBJ1-2, with TRBD1 identical over 9 bases. The germline V gene has CDR1 SNHLY and CDR2 FYNNEI. This CDR3 has 14 amino acids. Losses at the gene ends were 7 bases for V and 2 bases for J; bases not matched to a gene: 5. CDR3 coding DNA: TGTGCCAGCACCCAGGACAGGGGCAACTATGGCTACACCTTC. It translates to CASTQDRGNYGYTF.

V usage is TRBV18 and J usage is TRBJ2-5; D gene unclear. The CDR3 totals 14 residues. The germline V gene encodes CDR1 KGHSH and CDR2 LQKENI. The V end was cut by 0 bases, the J end by 2 bases, with 7 bases between. The CDR3 loop reads CASSPPELQETQYF. In nucleotides, the CDR3 is TGTGCCAGCTCACCACCAGAGCTACAAGAGACCCAGTACTTC.

The genes are TRBV9 and TRBJ1-2, with D possibly being TRBD1 (5 bases). V lost 3 bases and J 4 bases, leaving 22 bases between the germline ends. The CDR3 totals 17 residues. Germline V CDR1 and CDR2: SGDLS, YYNGEE. CDR3 region: CASSEGWGISDPYGYTF. DNA of the CDR3: TGTGCCAGCAGCGAGGGGTGGGGTATCTCGGACCCCTATGGCTACACCTTC.